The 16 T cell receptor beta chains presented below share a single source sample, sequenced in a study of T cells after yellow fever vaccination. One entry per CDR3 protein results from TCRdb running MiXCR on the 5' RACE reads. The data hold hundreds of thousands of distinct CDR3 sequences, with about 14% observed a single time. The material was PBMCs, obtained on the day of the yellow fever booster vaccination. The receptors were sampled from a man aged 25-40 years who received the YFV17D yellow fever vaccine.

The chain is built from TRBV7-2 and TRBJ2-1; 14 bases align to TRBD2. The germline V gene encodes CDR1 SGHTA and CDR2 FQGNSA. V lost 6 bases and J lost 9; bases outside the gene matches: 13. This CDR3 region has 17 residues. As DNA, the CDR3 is TGTGCCAGCAGGGGGGCCTCCGGGACTAGCGGGAGTTTTGAGCAGTTCTTC. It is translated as CASRGASGTSGSFEQFF.

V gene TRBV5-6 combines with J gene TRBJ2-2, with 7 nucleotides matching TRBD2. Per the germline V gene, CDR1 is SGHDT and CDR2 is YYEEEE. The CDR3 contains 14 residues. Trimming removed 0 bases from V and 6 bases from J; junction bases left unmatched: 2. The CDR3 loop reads CASSLVAGAGELFF. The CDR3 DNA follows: TGTGCCAGCAGCTTGGTGGCGGGGGCCGGGGAGCTGTTTTTT.

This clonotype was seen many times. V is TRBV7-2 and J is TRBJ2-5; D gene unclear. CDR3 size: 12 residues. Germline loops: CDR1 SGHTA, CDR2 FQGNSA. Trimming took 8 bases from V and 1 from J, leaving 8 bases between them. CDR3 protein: CASAWGQETQYF. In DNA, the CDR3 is TGTGCCAGCGCTTGGGGCCAAGAGACCCAGTACTTC.

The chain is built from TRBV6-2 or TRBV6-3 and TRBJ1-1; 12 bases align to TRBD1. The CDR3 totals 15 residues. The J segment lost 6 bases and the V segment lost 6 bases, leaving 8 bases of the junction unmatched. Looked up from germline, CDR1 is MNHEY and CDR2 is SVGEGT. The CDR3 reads CASSALGQGAPEAFF. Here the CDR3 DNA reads TGTGCCAGCAGCGCCCTGGGACAGGGGGCCCCTGAAGCTTTCTTT.

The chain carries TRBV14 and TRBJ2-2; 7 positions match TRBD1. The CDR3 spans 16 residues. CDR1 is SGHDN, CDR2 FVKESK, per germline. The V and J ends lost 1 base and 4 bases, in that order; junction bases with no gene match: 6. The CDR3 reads CASSQVPTGFTGELFF. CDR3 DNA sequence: TGTGCCAGCAGCCAAGTCCCGACAGGGTTCACCGGGGAGCTGTTTTTT.

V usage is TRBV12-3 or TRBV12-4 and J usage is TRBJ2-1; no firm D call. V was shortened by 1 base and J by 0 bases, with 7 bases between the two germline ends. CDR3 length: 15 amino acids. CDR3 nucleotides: TGTGCCAGCAGTTTAGTAAGCTTCTCCTACAATGAGCAGTTCTTC. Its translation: CASSLVSFSYNEQFF.

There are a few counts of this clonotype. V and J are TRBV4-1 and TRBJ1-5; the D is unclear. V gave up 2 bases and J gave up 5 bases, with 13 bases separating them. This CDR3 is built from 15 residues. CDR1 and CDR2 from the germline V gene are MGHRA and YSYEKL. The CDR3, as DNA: TGCGCCAGCAGCCAACCCGGGAGGGAGGATCAGCCCCAGCATTTT. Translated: CASSQPGREDQPQHF.

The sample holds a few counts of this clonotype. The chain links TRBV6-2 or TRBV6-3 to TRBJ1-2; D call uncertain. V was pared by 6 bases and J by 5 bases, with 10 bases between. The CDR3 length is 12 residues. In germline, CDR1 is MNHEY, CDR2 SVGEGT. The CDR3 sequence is CASSAGLYGYTF. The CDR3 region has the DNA TGTGCCAGCAGCGCAGGACTATATGGCTACACCTTC.

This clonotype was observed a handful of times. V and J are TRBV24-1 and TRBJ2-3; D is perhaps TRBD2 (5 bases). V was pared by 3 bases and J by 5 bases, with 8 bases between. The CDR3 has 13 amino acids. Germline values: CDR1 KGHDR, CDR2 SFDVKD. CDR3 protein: CATSDDGGDTQYF. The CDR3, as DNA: TGTGCCACCAGTGATGACGGAGGAGATACGCAGTATTTT.

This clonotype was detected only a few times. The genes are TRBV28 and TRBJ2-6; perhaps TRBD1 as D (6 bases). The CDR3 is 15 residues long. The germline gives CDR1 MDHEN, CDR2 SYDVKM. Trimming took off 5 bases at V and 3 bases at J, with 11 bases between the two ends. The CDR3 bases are TGTGCCAGCAGTAGAACAGGGATTGGGGCCAACGTCCTGACTTTC. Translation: CASSRTGIGANVLTF.

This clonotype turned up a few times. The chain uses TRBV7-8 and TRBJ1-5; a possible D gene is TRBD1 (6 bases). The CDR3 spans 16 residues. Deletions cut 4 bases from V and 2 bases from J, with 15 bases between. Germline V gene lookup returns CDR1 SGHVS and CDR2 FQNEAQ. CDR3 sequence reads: CASSSDRAGGNQPQHF. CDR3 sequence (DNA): TGTGCCAGCAGCTCGGACAGAGCCGGTGGCAATCAGCCCCAGCATTTT.

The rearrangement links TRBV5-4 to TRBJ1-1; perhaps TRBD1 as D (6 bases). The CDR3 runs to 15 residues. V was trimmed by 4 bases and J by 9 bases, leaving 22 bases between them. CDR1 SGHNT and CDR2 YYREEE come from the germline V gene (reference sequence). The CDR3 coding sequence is TGTGCCAGCAGCGCCCCTACGACAGGTGGAGTCAAAGCTTTCTTT. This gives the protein CASSAPTTGGVKAFF.

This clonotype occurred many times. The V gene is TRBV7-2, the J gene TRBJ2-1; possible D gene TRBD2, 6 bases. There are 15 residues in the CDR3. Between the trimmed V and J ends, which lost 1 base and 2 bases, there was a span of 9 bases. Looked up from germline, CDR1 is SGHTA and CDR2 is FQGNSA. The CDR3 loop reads CASSLDSGAYNEQFF. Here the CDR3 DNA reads TGTGCCAGCAGCTTAGATAGCGGAGCCTACAATGAGCAGTTCTTC.

As DNA, the CDR3 is TGCGCCAGCAGCCAAGCCAAGGGCGGTTGGAACACTGAAGCTTTCTTT. Translating it yields CASSQAKGGWNTEAFF. The chain employs TRBV4-3 and TRBJ1-1, with D unresolved. The length of the CDR3 is 16 residues. Germline V gene lookup returns CDR1 LGHNA and CDR2 YSLEER. V gave up 1 base and J gave up 1 base, with 13 bases separating them.

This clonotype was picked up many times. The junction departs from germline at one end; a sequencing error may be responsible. DNA of the CDR3: TGCGCCAGCAGCCTTACAGGGGGAGATACGCAGTATTTT. It specifies CASSLTGGDTQYF. The chain has TRBV5-4 and TRBJ2-3, with TRBD1 identical over 8 bases. Germline V gene data show CDR1 as SGHNT and CDR2 as YYREEE (reference sequence). The CDR3 consists of 13 residues.

CDR3 coding DNA: TGCAGTGCACCTGGGACTAGCGGAATTAGCACAGATACGCAGTATTTT. Its translation is CSAPGTSGISTDTQYF. V usage is TRBV20-1 and J usage is TRBJ2-3; 11 nucleotides match TRBD2. Germline lookup yields CDR1 DFQATT and CDR2 SNEGSKA (reference sequence). CDR3 length equals 16 residues. With V trimmed by 6 bases and J by 0 bases, 8 bases remained unmatched.